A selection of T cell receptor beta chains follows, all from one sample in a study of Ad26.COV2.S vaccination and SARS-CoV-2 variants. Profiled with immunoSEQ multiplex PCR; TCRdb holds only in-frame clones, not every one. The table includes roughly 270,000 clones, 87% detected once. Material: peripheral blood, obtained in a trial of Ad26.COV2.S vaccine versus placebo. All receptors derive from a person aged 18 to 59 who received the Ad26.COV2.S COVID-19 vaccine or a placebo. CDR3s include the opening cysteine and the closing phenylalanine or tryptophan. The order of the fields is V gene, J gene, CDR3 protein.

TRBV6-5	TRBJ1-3	CASTRTGAGNTIYF
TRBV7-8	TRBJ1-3	CASSSDRGWSNTIYF
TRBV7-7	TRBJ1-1	CASSPRTGHILNTEAFF
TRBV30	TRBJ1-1	CALTGQVPEAFF
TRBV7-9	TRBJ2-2	CASSLRQGDTGELFF
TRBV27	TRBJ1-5	CASKGLDQPQHF
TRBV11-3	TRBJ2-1	CASSLGASRNEQFF
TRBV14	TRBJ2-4	CASSHTGTTLSIQYF
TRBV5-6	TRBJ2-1	CASSFLSGSYNEQFF
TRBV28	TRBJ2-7	CASSLSPPGWEQYF
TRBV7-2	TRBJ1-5	CASKRGYSNQPQHF
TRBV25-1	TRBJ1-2	CASSGTGAFRANYGYTF
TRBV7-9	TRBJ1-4	CASSSTGVELFF
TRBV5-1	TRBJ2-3	CASSLGTGDTDTQYF
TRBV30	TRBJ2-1	CAWSDLAGVLNEQFF
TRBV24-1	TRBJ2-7	CATEGAGAGYEQYF
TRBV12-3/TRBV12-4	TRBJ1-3	CASVSSGNTIYF
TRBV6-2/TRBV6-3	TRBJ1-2	CASSSWAISGGYTF
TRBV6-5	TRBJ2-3	CASTRGGHTDTQYF
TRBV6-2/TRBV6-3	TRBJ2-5	CASSMLAGLATQYF
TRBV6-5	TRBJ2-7	CASSYYGSSYEQYF
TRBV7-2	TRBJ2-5	CASSPSATGLEETQYF
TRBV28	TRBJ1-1	CASRGATLNTEAFF
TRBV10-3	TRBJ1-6	CAISELGTTHNSPLHF
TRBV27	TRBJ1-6	CASSPMGAPQRNSPLHF
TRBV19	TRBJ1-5	CASSILDQPQHF
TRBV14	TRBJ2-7	CASSVGWDYEQYF
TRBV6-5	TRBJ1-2	CASSYGGRDGYTF